The 5 T cell receptor beta chains reported below all come from one sample, sequenced in a study of T cell responses to AZD1222 COVID-19 vaccine. Profiled with immunoSEQ multiplex PCR; TCRdb holds only in-frame clones, not every one. The sample lists 110,000 to 150,000 clones, 85% to 95% occurring once. Sequences were derived from peripheral blood, sampled after recovery from COVID-19. The receptors were gathered from an adult who had recovered from COVID-19.

The CDR3 here is CASSENGLVNQPQHF. The DNA for the CDR3 is TGCGCCAGCAGTGAGAATGGGCTGGTGAATCAGCCCCAGCATTTT. The genes are TRBV10-2 and TRBJ1-5; D unresolved. Germline-derived CDR1 and CDR2 are WSHSY and SAAADI. With 2 bases removed from V and 4 bases from J, the gap between germline ends came to 12 bases. CDR3 length equals 15 residues.

This clone was recorded once. As DNA, the CDR3 is TGCGCCAGCAGCCAGGGCCAGGGAACCTATCAGCCCCAGCATTTT. Amino acid sequence: CASSQGQGTYQPQHF. The chain joins TRBV4-1 to TRBJ1-5; tentative D call: TRBD1 (5 bases). CDR3 length: 15 amino acids. Germline lookup yields CDR1 MGHRA and CDR2 YSYEKL. The V end was cut by 3 bases, the J end by 5 bases, with 14 bases between.

The chain has TRBV5-4 and TRBJ2-7; 8 bases agree with TRBD2. The CDR3 has 13 residues. Germline CDR1 is SGHNT and CDR2 is YYREEE (reference sequence). Unmatched junction bases numbered 3, after V lost 3 bases and J lost 4 bases. CDR3: CASSSGLVYEQYF. CDR3 nucleotides: TGTGCCAGCAGCTCGGGACTAGTATACGAGCAGTACTTC.

J is TRBJ2-3 and V is TRBV20-1, with D possibly being TRBD1 (6 bases). The V end lost 3 bases, the J end lost 2 bases, and 15 bases lay between the germline ends. The CDR3 totals 15 residues. The germline V gene has CDR1 DFQATT and CDR2 SNEGSKA (reference sequence). The CDR3 sequence is CSASADRIFTDTQYF. The DNA of the CDR3 is TGCAGTGCTAGTGCGGACAGAATCTTCACAGATACGCAGTATTTT.

The rearrangement uses TRBV5-1 and TRBJ2-5; TRBD2 matches 14 bases. The CDR3 runs to 17 residues. V was pared by 3 bases and J by 4 bases, with 8 bases of the junction left unmatched. From germline, CDR1 is SGHRS and CDR2 YFSETQ. Here the CDR3 reads CASSWGTSGRTGETQYF. The CDR3 DNA sequence: TGCGCCAGCAGCTGGGGGACTAGCGGGAGAACTGGAGAGACCCAGTACTTC.